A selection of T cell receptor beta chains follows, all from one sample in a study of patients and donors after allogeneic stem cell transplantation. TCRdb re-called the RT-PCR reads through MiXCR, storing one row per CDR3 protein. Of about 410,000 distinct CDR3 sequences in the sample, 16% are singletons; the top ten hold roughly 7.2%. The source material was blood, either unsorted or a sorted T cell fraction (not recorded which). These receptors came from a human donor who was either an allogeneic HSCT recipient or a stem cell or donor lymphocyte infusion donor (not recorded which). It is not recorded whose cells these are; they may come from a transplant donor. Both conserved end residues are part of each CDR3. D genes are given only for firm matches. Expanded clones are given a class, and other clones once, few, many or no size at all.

CDR3 DNA: TGTGCTAGCGCCGAATGGGGCGGGGGCACAGATACGCAGTATTTT
CDR3 protein: CASAEWGGGTDTQYF
V gene: TRBV27
clone size: -
D gene: -
J gene: TRBJ2-3
CDR3 length: 15

CDR3 DNA: TGTGCCAGCAGTTTAATTGCGGGTGGCACAGATACGCAGTATTTT
CDR3 protein: CASSLIAGGTDTQYF
V gene: TRBV12-3/TRBV12-4
clone size: many
D gene: -
J gene: TRBJ2-3
CDR3 length: 15

CDR3 DNA: TGTGCCAGCACAAAGGGGACGCCCTACGAGCAGTACTTC
CDR3 protein: CASTKGTPYEQYF
V gene: TRBV12-3/TRBV12-4
clone size: few
D gene: -
J gene: TRBJ2-7
CDR3 length: 13

CDR3 DNA: TGTGCCAGCAGCCTTACTAGCGGCCTAATCGATGAGCAGTTCTTC
CDR3 protein: CASSLTSGLIDEQFF
V gene: TRBV9
clone size: -
D gene: TRBD2
J gene: TRBJ2-1
CDR3 length: 15

CDR3 DNA: TGTGCCAGCAGCTTCGACAGGGCGAGGGAGACCCAGTACTTC
CDR3 protein: CASSFDRARETQYF
V gene: TRBV7-8
clone size: -
D gene: TRBD1
J gene: TRBJ2-5
CDR3 length: 14

CDR3 DNA: TGTGCCAGCAGGCGGGGTCCTAGGAACACCGGGGAGCTGTTTTTT
CDR3 protein: CASRRGPRNTGELFF
V gene: TRBV28
clone size: -
D gene: -
J gene: TRBJ2-2
CDR3 length: 15

CDR3 DNA: TGCAGTGCCCAACGGCGGGGGACTAGCAGCGCAGATACGCAGTATTTT
CDR3 protein: CSAQRRGTSSADTQYF
V gene: TRBV20-1
clone size: few
D gene: TRBD2
J gene: TRBJ2-3
CDR3 length: 16

CDR3 DNA: TGCAGTGCTGCCCCTAGCGGGAGTTTAGATACGCAGTATTTT
CDR3 protein: CSAAPSGSLDTQYF
V gene: TRBV20-1
clone size: -
D gene: TRBD2
J gene: TRBJ2-3
CDR3 length: 14

CDR3 DNA: TGTGCCAGCAGCTTCCCCCAGGGGGGGAACACTGAAGCTTTCTTT
CDR3 protein: CASSFPQGGNTEAFF
V gene: TRBV7-9
clone size: -
D gene: TRBD1
J gene: TRBJ1-1
CDR3 length: 15

CDR3 DNA: TGTGCCAGCAGCCAAGAGGGGGGGGTAGATACTGAAGCTTTCTTT
CDR3 protein: CASSQEGGVDTEAFF
V gene: TRBV4-2
clone size: -
D gene: -
J gene: TRBJ1-1
CDR3 length: 15

CDR3 DNA: TGTGCCAGCAGTGAATATAAGGGGAGGGTAGACAATGAGCAGTTCTTC
CDR3 protein: CASSEYKGRVDNEQFF
V gene: TRBV25-1
clone size: -
D gene: TRBD2
J gene: TRBJ2-1
CDR3 length: 16

CDR3 DNA: TGCGCCAGCAGCTTGGAGGGCTTGAACACTGAAGCTTTCTTT
CDR3 protein: CASSLEGLNTEAFF
V gene: TRBV5-1
clone size: few
D gene: -
J gene: TRBJ1-1
CDR3 length: 14

CDR3 DNA: TGCGCCAGCAGCCGGGGAGTTTCAGATACGCAGTATTTT
CDR3 protein: CASSRGVSDTQYF
V gene: TRBV5-1
clone size: many
D gene: -
J gene: TRBJ2-3
CDR3 length: 13

CDR3 DNA: TGCAGTGCTAGAAGGGGAGATGGTTCACCCCTCCACTTT
CDR3 protein: CSARRGDGSPLHF
V gene: TRBV20-1
clone size: few
D gene: -
J gene: TRBJ1-6
CDR3 length: 13

CDR3 DNA: TGTGCCAGCAGTGAATATGTGCAGGCGTCCTCTGGGGCCAACGTCCTGACTTTC
CDR3 protein: CASSEYVQASSGANVLTF
V gene: TRBV25-1
clone size: -
D gene: -
J gene: TRBJ2-6
CDR3 length: 18

CDR3 DNA: TGCAGTGCGAGACAGGGGGCGAGCACAGATACGCAGTATTTT
CDR3 protein: CSARQGASTDTQYF
V gene: TRBV20-1
clone size: -
D gene: TRBD1
J gene: TRBJ2-3
CDR3 length: 14

CDR3 DNA: TGTGCCAGCAGCTTAGGTCAATTTGGGACGCCGTCCTACGAGCAGTACTTC
CDR3 protein: CASSLGQFGTPSYEQYF
V gene: TRBV11-3
clone size: few
D gene: -
J gene: TRBJ2-7
CDR3 length: 17

CDR3 DNA: TGTGCCAGCAGGCTATCGATGTACAATGAGCAGTTCTTC
CDR3 protein: CASRLSMYNEQFF
V gene: TRBV7-3
clone size: few
D gene: -
J gene: TRBJ2-1
CDR3 length: 13

CDR3 DNA: TGCAGTGCTACACTCCGGGACAGGATCTCCTACGAGCAGTACTTC
CDR3 protein: CSATLRDRISYEQYF
V gene: TRBV20-1
clone size: few
D gene: TRBD1
J gene: TRBJ2-7
CDR3 length: 15

CDR3 DNA: TGTGCCAGCAGTTTAGCAGGGACGGGTCAGCCCCAGCATTTT
CDR3 protein: CASSLAGTGQPQHF
V gene: TRBV12-3/TRBV12-4
clone size: many
D gene: -
J gene: TRBJ1-5
CDR3 length: 14

CDR3 DNA: TGTGCCAGCAGTACGGGACTAGGTTACGAGCAGTACTTC
CDR3 protein: CASSTGLGYEQYF
V gene: TRBV27
clone size: -
D gene: TRBD2
J gene: TRBJ2-7
CDR3 length: 13

CDR3 DNA: TGTGCCAGCAGACCTCTAGCGGGAGGGCCAAATGAGCAGTTCTTC
CDR3 protein: CASRPLAGGPNEQFF
V gene: TRBV7-9
clone size: -
D gene: TRBD2
J gene: TRBJ2-1
CDR3 length: 15

CDR3 DNA: TGCGCCAGCAGCTTAAGTACGGGAGGTGAGACCCAGTACTTC
CDR3 protein: CASSLSTGGETQYF
V gene: TRBV5-1
clone size: -
D gene: TRBD2
J gene: TRBJ2-5
CDR3 length: 14

CDR3 DNA: TGCGCCAGCAGCACCCGGACAGGAGACTACAATGAGCAGTTCTTC
CDR3 protein: CASSTRTGDYNEQFF
V gene: TRBV5-1
clone size: few
D gene: TRBD1
J gene: TRBJ2-1
CDR3 length: 15

CDR3 DNA: TGTGCCAGCAGCTTAGGAAGAGGGGGCGACAGGGGACGGAATCAGCCCCAGCATTTT
CDR3 protein: CASSLGRGGDRGRNQPQHF
V gene: TRBV11-1
clone size: many
D gene: TRBD1
J gene: TRBJ1-5
CDR3 length: 19

CDR3 DNA: TGTGCCAGCAGCACCAGATCCTACGAGCAGTACTTC
CDR3 protein: CASSTRSYEQYF
V gene: TRBV7-9
clone size: many
D gene: -
J gene: TRBJ2-7
CDR3 length: 12

CDR3 DNA: TGTGCCAGCAGTACACTCCAGGGAAGTGAGACGCAGTATTTT
CDR3 protein: CASSTLQGSETQYF
V gene: TRBV12-3/TRBV12-4
clone size: few
D gene: -
J gene: TRBJ2-3
CDR3 length: 14

CDR3 DNA: TGCGCCAGCAGCCAAGGCAGGGAACCCCTCCACTTT
CDR3 protein: CASSQGREPLHF
V gene: TRBV4-1
clone size: few
D gene: -
J gene: TRBJ1-6
CDR3 length: 12

CDR3 DNA: TGCGCCAGCAGCCTTCCAGCCAATGAGCAGTTCTTC
CDR3 protein: CASSLPANEQFF
V gene: TRBV5-1
clone size: few
D gene: -
J gene: TRBJ2-1
CDR3 length: 12

CDR3 DNA: TGTGCCTGGAGTTCCAGGGGGTCCACTGAAGCTTTCTTT
CDR3 protein: CAWSSRGSTEAFF
V gene: TRBV30
clone size: few
D gene: TRBD1
J gene: TRBJ1-1
CDR3 length: 13

CDR3 DNA: TGCAGTGCTAGGGCCGGGGCGAAACATCCCTACGAGCAGTACTTC
CDR3 protein: CSARAGAKHPYEQYF
V gene: TRBV20-1
clone size: few
D gene: -
J gene: TRBJ2-7
CDR3 length: 15

CDR3 DNA: TGTGCCAGCAGTTCGACTAGCGGGGAGTTCTTC
CDR3 protein: CASSSTSGEFF
V gene: TRBV28
clone size: many
D gene: TRBD2
J gene: TRBJ2-1
CDR3 length: 11

CDR3 DNA: TGTGCCAGCAGCTTATCTTCCAGCGGCGGCTACGAGCAGTACTTC
CDR3 protein: CASSLSSSGGYEQYF
V gene: TRBV7-2
clone size: few
D gene: -
J gene: TRBJ2-7
CDR3 length: 15

CDR3 DNA: TGTGCCAGCAGGGGGGTAGGGAAAAATGAGCAGTTCTTC
CDR3 protein: CASRGVGKNEQFF
V gene: TRBV6-4
clone size: -
D gene: -
J gene: TRBJ2-1
CDR3 length: 13

CDR3 DNA: TGCAGTGCAACGGGACAGGGGGTTACTGAAGCTTTCTTT
CDR3 protein: CSATGQGVTEAFF
V gene: TRBV20-1
clone size: -
D gene: TRBD1
J gene: TRBJ1-1
CDR3 length: 13

CDR3 DNA: TGTGCCAGCACCCTGTGGGGACTAGCGGATTTGAAGACCGGGGAGCTGTTTTTT
CDR3 protein: CASTLWGLADLKTGELFF
V gene: TRBV6-2/TRBV6-3
clone size: many
D gene: TRBD2
J gene: TRBJ2-2
CDR3 length: 18

CDR3 DNA: TGCAGTGCTAGTCGGGAGACCTACAATGAGCAGTTCTTC
CDR3 protein: CSASRETYNEQFF
V gene: TRBV20-1
clone size: few
D gene: -
J gene: TRBJ2-1
CDR3 length: 13

CDR3 DNA: TGCGCCAGCAGCTTGTGGACTAGCGCCGCTTACGAGCAGTACTTC
CDR3 protein: CASSLWTSAAYEQYF
V gene: TRBV5-1
clone size: many
D gene: TRBD2
J gene: TRBJ2-7
CDR3 length: 15